The 7 T cell receptor beta chains below all came from one sample that was sequenced in a study of T cell responses to AZD1222 COVID-19 vaccine. Libraries were prepared by immunoSEQ multiplex PCR; TCRdb keeps only in-frame clonotypes and omits some of them. The sample shows 110,000 to 150,000 clones, approximately 90% of them seen only once. Specimen: peripheral blood, collected 28 days after the second AZD1222 dose. All receptors come from an adult who received the AZD1222 COVID-19 vaccine.

The gene calls are TRBV6-5 and TRBJ2-7; D uncertain. Trimming stripped 6 bases from V and 2 bases from J, with 11 bases between. The CDR3 spans 13 residues. Germline values: CDR1 MNHEY, CDR2 SVGAGI. Here the CDR3 DNA reads TGTGCCAGCAGGGGCGGTTCCCCCTACGAGCAGTACTTC. Translation gives CASRGGSPYEQYF.

The J gene is TRBJ1-3, the V gene TRBV5-5; weak D call: TRBD1 (6 bases). Trimming shortened V by 4 bases and J by 0 bases, and 11 bases separated the two germline ends. Per germline, CDR1 SGHKS and CDR2 YYEKEE (reference sequence). CDR3 length: 15 amino acids. DNA of the CDR3: TGTGCCAGCAGCCCAGGGACAACCTCTGGAAACACCATATATTTT. This encodes CASSPGTTSGNTIYF.

This clone was seen only once. The chain combines TRBV5-1 with TRBJ2-3, with 11 bases fitting TRBD1. CDR1 SGHRS and CDR2 YFSETQ come from the germline V gene. The CDR3 sequence is 16 residues long. J was trimmed by 4 bases and V by 5 bases; bases with no gene match: 9. The CDR3: CASRSGQGAGADTQYF. As DNA, the CDR3 is TGCGCCAGCAGGTCCGGACAGGGGGCTGGGGCAGATACGCAGTATTTT.

The chain combines TRBV3-1 (or the pseudogene TRBV3-2) with TRBJ2-3, with D tentatively TRBD1 (6 bases). The CDR3 extends over 15 amino acids. The V gene's germline CDR1 is LGHDT and CDR2 YNNKEL (reference sequence). The V end lost 1 base, the J end lost 0 bases, and 8 bases lay between the germline ends. The CDR3 coding sequence is TGTGCCAGCAGCCAAGGGGACATTAGCACAGATACGCAGTATTTT. Residues: CASSQGDISTDTQYF.

With regard to this clone: Other nucleotide sequences from this sample produce the same CDR3. V is TRBV2 and J is TRBJ1-2, with 8 bases matching TRBD1. The CDR3 is 14 residues long. V was pared by 6 bases and J by 5 bases, with 8 bases of the junction left unmatched. The germline V gene encodes CDR1 SNHLY and CDR2 FYNNEI. The CDR3 region has the DNA TGTGCCAGCAGCGATCCAGGGGGCGGGTATGGCTACACCTTC. Translated: CASSDPGGGYGYTF.

The chain has TRBV4-1 and TRBJ1-4, with a weak D call TRBD1 (5 bases). The V gene lost 4 bases and the J gene lost 8 bases, with 11 bases spanning the gap. CDR3 length equals 13 residues. The germline CDR1 and CDR2 sequences are MGHRA and YSYEKL. The CDR3 region is CASSPGTGEKLFF. Here the CDR3 DNA reads TGCGCCAGCAGCCCAGGGACCGGAGAAAAACTGTTTTTT.

The V call is TRBV3-1 (or the pseudogene TRBV3-2), the J call TRBJ1-4, with D possibly being TRBD1 (5 bases). This CDR3 spans 12 amino acids. V was pared by 4 bases and J by 8 bases, with 8 bases between. CDR1 LGHDT and CDR2 YNNKEL come from the germline V gene (reference sequence). CDR3 sequence: CASSRGGEKLFF. The CDR3 coding sequence is TGTGCCAGCAGCCGCGGGGGGGAAAAACTGTTTTTT.